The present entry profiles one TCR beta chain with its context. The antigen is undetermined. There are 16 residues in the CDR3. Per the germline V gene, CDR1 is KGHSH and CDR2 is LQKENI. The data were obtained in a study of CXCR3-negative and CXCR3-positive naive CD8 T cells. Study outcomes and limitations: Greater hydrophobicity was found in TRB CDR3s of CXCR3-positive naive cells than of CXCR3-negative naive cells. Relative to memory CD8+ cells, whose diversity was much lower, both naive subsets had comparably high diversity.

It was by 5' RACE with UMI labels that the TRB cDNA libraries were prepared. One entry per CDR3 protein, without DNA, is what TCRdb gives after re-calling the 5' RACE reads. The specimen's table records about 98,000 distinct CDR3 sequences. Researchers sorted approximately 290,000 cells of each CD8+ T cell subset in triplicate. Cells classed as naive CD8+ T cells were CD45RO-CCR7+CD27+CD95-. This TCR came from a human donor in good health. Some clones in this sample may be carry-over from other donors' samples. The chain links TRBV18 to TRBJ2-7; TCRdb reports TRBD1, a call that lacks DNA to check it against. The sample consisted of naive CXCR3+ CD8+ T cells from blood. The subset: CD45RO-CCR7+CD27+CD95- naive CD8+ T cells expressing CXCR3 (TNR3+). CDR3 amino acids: CASSVRGRQGSYEQYF.